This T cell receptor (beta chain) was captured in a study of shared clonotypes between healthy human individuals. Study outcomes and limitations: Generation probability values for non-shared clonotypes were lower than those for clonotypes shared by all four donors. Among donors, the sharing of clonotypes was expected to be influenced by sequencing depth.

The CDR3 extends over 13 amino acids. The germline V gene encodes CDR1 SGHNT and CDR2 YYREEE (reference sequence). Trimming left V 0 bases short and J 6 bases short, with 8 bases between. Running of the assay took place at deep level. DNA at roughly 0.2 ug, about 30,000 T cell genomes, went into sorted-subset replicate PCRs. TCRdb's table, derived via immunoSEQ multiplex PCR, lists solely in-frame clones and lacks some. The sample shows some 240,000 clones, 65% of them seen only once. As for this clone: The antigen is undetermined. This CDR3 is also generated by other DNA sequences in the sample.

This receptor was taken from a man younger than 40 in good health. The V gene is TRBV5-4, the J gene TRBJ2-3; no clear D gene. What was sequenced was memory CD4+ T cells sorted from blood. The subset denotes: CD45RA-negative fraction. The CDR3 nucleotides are TGTGCCAGCAGCTTGGGAGAGAGGGATACGCAGTATTTT. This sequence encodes CASSLGERDTQYF.